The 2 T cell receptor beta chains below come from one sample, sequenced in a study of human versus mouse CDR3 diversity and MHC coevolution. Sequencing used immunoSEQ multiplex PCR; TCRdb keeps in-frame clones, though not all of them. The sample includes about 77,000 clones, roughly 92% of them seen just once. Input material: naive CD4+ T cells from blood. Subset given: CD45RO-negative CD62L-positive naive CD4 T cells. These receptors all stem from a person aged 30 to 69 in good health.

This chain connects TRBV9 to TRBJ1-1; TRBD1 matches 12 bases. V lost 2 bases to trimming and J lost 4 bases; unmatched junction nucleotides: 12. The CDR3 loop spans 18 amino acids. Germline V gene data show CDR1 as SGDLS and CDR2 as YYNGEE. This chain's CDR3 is CASSVAGTGGYGSTEAFF. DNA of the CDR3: TGTGCCAGCAGCGTGGCCGGGACAGGGGGCTACGGGAGCACTGAAGCTTTCTTT.

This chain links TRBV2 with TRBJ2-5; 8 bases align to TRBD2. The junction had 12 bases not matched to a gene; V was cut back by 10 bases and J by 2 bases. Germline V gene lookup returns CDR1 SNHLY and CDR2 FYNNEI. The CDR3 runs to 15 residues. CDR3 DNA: TGTGCCATTTCCCGCGGGGGGCTAGGGCAAGAGACCCAGTACTTC. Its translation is CAISRGGLGQETQYF.